In its sample, the clone carrying this T cell receptor (beta chain) was seen a few times. Preparation of the TCRbeta library involved a method that used unique molecular identifiers. Each CDR3 protein gets one entry after TCRdb re-called the PCR reads with MiXCR. In the table there are hundreds of thousands of distinct CDR3 sequences, about 10% of which are singletons. This sample was included in a study of T-cell reconstitution after alpha-beta-depleted transplantation in children. Germline V lookup: CDR1 SGHNT, CDR2 YENEEA. The CDR3 sequence is 13 residues long. The V end lost 0 bases, the J end lost 9 bases, and 9 bases lay between the germline ends.

V is TRBV11-3 and J is TRBJ2-1, with unresolved D. Specimen: PBMCs from the stem cell graft donor, collected from the stem cell graft. This TCR derives from a human donor who donated a stem cell graft to a child with acute myeloid leukemia. The CDR3 coding sequence is TGTGCCAGCAGCTTAGATCGAAGCACTGAGCAGTTCTTC. The encoded protein is CASSLDRSTEQFF.